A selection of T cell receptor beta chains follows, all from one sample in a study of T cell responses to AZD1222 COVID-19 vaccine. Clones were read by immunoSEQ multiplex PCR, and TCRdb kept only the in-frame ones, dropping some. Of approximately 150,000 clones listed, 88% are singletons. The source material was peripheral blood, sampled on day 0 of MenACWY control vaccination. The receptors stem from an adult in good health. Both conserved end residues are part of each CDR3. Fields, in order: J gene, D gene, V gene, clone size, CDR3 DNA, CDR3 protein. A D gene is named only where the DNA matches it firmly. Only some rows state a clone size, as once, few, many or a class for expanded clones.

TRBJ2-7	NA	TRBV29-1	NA	TGCAGCGCGGAGGCGGGCAGCTCCTACGAGCAGTACTTC	CSAEAGSSYEQYF
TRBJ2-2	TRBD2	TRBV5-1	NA	TGCGCCAGCAGCTTGTCTAGCGGGGACACCGGGGAGCTGTTTTTT	CASSLSSGDTGELFF
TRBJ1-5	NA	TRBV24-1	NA	TGTGCCACCAGTGACCCCGCTGGGGGCGGCAATCAGCCCCAGCATTTT	CATSDPAGGGNQPQHF
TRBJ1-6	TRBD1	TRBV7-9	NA	TGTGCCAGCAGCTTAGTGAGGGGGCCTTCAAATTCACCCCTCCACTTT	CASSLVRGPSNSPLHF
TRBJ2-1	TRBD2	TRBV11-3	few	TGTGCCAGCAGCGTTACTAGCGTCAATGAGCAGTTCTTC	CASSVTSVNEQFF
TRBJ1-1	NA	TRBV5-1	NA	TGCGCCAGCAGCAGTACTTGGAACACTGAAGCTTTCTTT	CASSSTWNTEAFF
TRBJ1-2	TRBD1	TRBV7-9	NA	TGTGCCAGCAGCTTAGGGGCAGGGGGCAGTAACTATGGCTACACCTTC	CASSLGAGGSNYGYTF
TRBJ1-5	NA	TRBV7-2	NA	TGTGCCAGCAGCTTAGGGTCAGGCTATAGCAATCAGCCCCAGCATTTT	CASSLGSGYSNQPQHF
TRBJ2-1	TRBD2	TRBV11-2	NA	TGTGCCAGCAGCTCCCTAGCGGGGAGCCATGAGCAGTTCTTC	CASSSLAGSHEQFF
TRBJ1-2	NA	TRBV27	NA	TGTGCCAGCAGTCCCGGATTCTCAGGCTACACCTTC	CASSPGFSGYTF
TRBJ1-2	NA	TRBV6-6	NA	TGTGCCAGCAGTTACGCTGGACAGAACTATGGCTACACCTTC	CASSYAGQNYGYTF
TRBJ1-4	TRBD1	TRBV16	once	TGTGCCAGCAGCGGACAGGTTCAAAATGAAAAACTGTTTTTT	CASSGQVQNEKLFF
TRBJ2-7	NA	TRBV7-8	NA	TGTGCCAGCAGCCCGGTCAACGGGTGGGGCTCCTACGAGCAGTACTTC	CASSPVNGWGSYEQYF
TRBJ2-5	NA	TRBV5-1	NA	TGCGCCAGCAGTCTAAGGTCTTTGGAGACCCAGTACTTC	CASSLRSLETQYF
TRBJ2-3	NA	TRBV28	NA	TGTGCCAGCAGTTTACCTTGGGATACGCAGTATTTT	CASSLPWDTQYF
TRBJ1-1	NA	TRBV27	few	TGTGCCACCATGGGCCCGGGCAGCTTGAACACTGAAGCTTTCTTT	CATMGPGSLNTEAFF
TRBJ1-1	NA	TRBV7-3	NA	TGTGCCAGCAGCTTACAATCACTAGCCATCCAGAACACTGAAGCTTTCTTT	CASSLQSLAIQNTEAFF
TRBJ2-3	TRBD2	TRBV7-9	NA	TGTGCCAGCAGCTTAGGACTAGCGGGAGTATCGAGCACAGATACGCAGTATTTT	CASSLGLAGVSSTDTQYF
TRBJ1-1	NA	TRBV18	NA	TGTGCCAGCTCACCACGGCACGGAGGGGACACTGAAGCTTTCTTT	CASSPRHGGDTEAFF
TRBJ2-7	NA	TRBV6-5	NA	TGTGCCAGCAGTTTCAACTCGGGGGGCGGGTACGAGCAGTACTTC	CASSFNSGGGYEQYF
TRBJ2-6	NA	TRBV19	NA	TGTGCCAGGGGGGGGCAGGGGGGCCCTGGGGCCAACGTCCTGACTTTC	CARGGQGGPGANVLTF
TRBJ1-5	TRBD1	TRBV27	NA	TGTGCCAGCAGTCCCCGGGACAGGCCAAATCAGCCCCAGCATTTT	CASSPRDRPNQPQHF
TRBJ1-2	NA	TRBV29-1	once	TGCAGCGTTGAAGATCGGGATCAGGGAAATGGCTACACCTTC	CSVEDRDQGNGYTF
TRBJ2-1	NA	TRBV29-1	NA	TGCAGCGTTGCTAGGGCTTACAATGAGCAGTTCTTC	CSVARAYNEQFF
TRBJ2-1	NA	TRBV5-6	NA	TGTGCCAGCAGCTTAGGGGAATCTAGGGGTCGGTTCTTC	CASSLGESRGRFF
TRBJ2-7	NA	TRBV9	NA	TGTGCCAGCAGCGTAGCGGGGGACCACGAGCAGTACTTC	CASSVAGDHEQYF
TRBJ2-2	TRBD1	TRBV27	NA	TGTGCCAGCAGTTCTCGGGGACAGGGACCGATAAGATGGGACACCGGGGAGCTGTTTTTT	CASSSRGQGPIRWDTGELFF
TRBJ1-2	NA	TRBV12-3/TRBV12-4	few	TGTGCCAGCAGTCTCCGGACCGCATATGGCTACACCTTC	CASSLRTAYGYTF
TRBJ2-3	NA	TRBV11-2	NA	TGTGCCAGCAGCTTACTAGTCGGAGATACGCAGTATTTT	CASSLLVGDTQYF
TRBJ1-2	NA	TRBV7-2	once	TGTGCCAGCAGCTTACATCCGGGGTACGGCTACACCTTC	CASSLHPGYGYTF